A single sample is the source of the 7 T cell receptor beta chains below, sequenced in a study of blood T cells in healthy people across ages. The use of a sample-barcoded 5' primer and a J-beta primer mix characterized a second PCR of about 7 to 12 cycles. Each CDR3 protein is one row after TCRdb ran MiXCR on the 5' RACE reads. The sample shows about 1.4 million distinct CDR3 sequences, approximately 59% of them seen only once. The material sequenced was blood. All receptors derive from a man between 18 and 29 years old in good health.

The chain employs TRBV11-2 and TRBJ2-7, with unresolved D. The CDR3 consists of 14 residues. The germline CDR1 and CDR2 sequences are SGHAT and FQNNGV. V was trimmed by 3 bases and J by 1 base, leaving 10 bases between them. In DNA form, the CDR3 reads TGTGCCAGCAGCTTGGGGTTTGGGTCCTACGAGCAGTACTTC. Translation gives CASSLGFGSYEQYF.

The chain has TRBV11-2 and TRBJ2-5, with 7 bases fitting TRBD2. Germline CDR1 SGHAT, CDR2 FQNNGV. This CDR3 has 16 residues. The V and J ends lost 1 base and 4 bases, in that order; junction bases with no gene match: 9. The CDR3 region is CASSLGTGGKGETQYF. Here the CDR3 DNA reads TGTGCCAGCAGCTTAGGGACGGGGGGTAAAGGAGAGACCCAGTACTTC.

This clonotype was seen just once. The chain recombines TRBV15 with TRBJ1-5; D is unresolved. Germline V gene sequence: CDR1 LNHNV, CDR2 YYDKDF (reference sequence). The V end lost 1 base, the J end lost 0 bases, and 16 bases lay between the germline ends. This CDR3 has 18 residues. The CDR3 sequence: CATSRVVLTTYSNQPQHF. In DNA form, the CDR3 reads TGTGCCACCAGCAGAGTGGTCCTTACTACATATAGCAATCAGCCCCAGCATTTT.

This clonotype was counted once. V gene TRBV19 combines with J gene TRBJ1-6, with D perhaps matching TRBD1 (5 bases). CDR3 length: 13 amino acids. The V end lost 4 bases, the J end lost 9 bases, and 10 bases lay between the germline ends. CDR1 and CDR2 (germline): LNHDA, SQIVND (reference sequence). In DNA form, the CDR3 reads TGTGCCAGTAGTACCCGACAGACTTCACCCCTCCACTTT. Residues: CASSTRQTSPLHF.

The chain employs TRBV12-3 or TRBV12-4 and TRBJ1-1, with 8 bases identical to TRBD1. J lost 4 bases, V lost 1 base, and 5 bases had no gene match. This CDR3 has 15 amino acids. The CDR3 sequence is CASSLEGRGPTEAFF. CDR3 nucleotides: TGTGCCAGCAGTTTAGAGGGCAGGGGGCCCACTGAAGCTTTCTTT.

This chain connects TRBV7-2 to TRBJ2-3, with 8 bases fitting TRBD1. V lost 7 bases, J lost 2 bases, and 5 bases stayed unmatched. Germline loops: CDR1 SGHTA, CDR2 FQGNSA. The CDR3 is 14 residues long. The CDR3 reads CASNRQGITDTQYF. In DNA, the CDR3 is TGTGCCAGCAACCGACAGGGGATCACAGATACGCAGTATTTT.

This clonotype was picked up one time. The genes are TRBV5-1 and TRBJ2-1, with a tentative D call TRBD1 (5 bases). The length of the CDR3 is 16 residues. The V end was cut by 0 bases, the J end by 2 bases, with 12 bases between. Germline loops: CDR1 SGHRS, CDR2 YFSETQ. This chain's CDR3 is CASSLVVGRAYNEQFF. The DNA for the CDR3 is TGCGCCAGCAGCTTGGTGGTGGGCAGGGCCTACAATGAGCAGTTCTTC.